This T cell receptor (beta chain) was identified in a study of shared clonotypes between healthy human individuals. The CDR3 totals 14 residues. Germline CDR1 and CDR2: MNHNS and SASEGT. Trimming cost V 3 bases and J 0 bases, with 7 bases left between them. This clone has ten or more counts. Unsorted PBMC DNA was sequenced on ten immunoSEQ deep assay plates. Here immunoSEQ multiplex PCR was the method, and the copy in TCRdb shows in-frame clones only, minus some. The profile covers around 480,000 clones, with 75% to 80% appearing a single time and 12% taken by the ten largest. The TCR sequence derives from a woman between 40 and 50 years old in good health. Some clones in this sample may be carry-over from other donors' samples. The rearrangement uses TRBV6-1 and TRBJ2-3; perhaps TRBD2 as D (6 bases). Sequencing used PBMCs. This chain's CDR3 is CASSDGGSTDTQYF. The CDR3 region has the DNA TGTGCCAGCAGTGACGGGGGAAGCACAGATACGCAGTATTTT.